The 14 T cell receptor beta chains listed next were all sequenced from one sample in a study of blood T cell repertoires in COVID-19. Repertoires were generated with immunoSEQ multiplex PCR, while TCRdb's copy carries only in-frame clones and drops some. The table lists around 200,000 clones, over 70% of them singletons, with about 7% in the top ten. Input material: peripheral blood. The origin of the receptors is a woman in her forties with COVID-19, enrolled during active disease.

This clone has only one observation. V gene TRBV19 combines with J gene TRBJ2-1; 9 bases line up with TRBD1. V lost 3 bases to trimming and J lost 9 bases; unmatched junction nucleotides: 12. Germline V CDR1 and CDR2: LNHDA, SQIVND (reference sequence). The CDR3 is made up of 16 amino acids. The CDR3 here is CASSIGPRDRGGEQFF. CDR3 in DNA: TGTGCCAGTAGTATTGGCCCCCGAGACAGGGGGGGTGAGCAGTTCTTC.

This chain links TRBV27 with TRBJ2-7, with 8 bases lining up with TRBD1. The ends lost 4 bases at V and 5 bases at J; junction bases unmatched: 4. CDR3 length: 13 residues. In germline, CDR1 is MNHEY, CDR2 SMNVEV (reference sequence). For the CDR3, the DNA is TGTGCCAGCAGTTACCTCAGGGGGCACGAGCAGTACTTC. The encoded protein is CASSYLRGHEQYF.

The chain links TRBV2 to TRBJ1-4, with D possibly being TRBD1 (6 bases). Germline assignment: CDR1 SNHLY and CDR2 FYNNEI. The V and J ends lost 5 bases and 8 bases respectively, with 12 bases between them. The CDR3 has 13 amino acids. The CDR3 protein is CASSYSTGEKLFF. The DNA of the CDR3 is TGTGCCAGCAGTTACAGTACAGGGGAAAAACTGTTTTTT.

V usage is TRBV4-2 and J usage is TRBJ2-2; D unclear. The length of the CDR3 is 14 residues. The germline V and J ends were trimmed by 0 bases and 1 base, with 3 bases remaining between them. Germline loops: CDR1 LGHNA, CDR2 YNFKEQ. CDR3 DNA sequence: TGTGCCAGCAGCCAAGAACAGAACACCGGGGAGCTGTTTTTT. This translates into CASSQEQNTGELFF.

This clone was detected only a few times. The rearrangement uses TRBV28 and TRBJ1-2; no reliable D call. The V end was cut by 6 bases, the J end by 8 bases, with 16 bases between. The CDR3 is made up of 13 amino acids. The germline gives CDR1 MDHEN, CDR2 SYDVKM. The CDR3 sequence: CASSPHRVSGYTF. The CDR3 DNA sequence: TGTGCCAGCAGCCCGCACCGGGTATCCGGCTACACCTTC.

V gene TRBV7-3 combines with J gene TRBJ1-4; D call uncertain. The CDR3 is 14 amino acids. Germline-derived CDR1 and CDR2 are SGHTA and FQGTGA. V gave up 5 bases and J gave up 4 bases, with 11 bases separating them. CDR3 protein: CASSPGVFNEKLFF. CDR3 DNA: TGTGCCAGCAGCCCCGGGGTGTTTAATGAAAAACTGTTTTTT. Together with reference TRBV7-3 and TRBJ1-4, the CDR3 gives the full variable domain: GAGVSQTPSNKVTEKGKYVELRCDPISGHTALYWYRQSLGQGPEFLIYFQGTGAADDSGLPNDRFFAVRPEGSVSTLKIQRTERGDSAVYLCASSPGVFNEKLFFGSGTQLSVL.

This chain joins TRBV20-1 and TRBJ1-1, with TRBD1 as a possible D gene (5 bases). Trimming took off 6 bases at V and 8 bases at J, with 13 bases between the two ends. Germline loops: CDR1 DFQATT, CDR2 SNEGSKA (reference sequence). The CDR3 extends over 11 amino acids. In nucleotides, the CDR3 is TGCAGTGCCCGCGGGACCGACGAAGCTTTCTTT. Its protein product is CSARGTDEAFF.

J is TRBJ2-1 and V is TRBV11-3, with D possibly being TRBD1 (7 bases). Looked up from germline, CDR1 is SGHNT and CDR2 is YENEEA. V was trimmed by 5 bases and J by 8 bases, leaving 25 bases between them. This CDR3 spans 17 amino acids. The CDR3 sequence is CASSPRGWGTVNHEQFF. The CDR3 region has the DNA TGTGCCAGCAGCCCCCGGGGGTGGGGGACAGTCAACCATGAGCAGTTCTTC. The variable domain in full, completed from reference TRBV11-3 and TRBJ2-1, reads EAGVVQSPRYKIIEKKQPVAFWCNPISGHNTLYWYLQNLGQGPELLIRYENEEAVDDSQLPKDRFSAERLKGVDSTLKIQPAELGDSAVYLCASSPRGWGTVNHEQFFGPGTRLTVL.

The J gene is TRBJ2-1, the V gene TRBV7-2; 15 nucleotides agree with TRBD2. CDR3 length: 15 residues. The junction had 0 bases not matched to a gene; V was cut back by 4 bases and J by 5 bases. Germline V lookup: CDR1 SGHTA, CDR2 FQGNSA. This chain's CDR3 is CASSWTSGRDNEQFF. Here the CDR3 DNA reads TGTGCCAGCAGCTGGACTAGCGGGAGGGACAATGAGCAGTTCTTC.

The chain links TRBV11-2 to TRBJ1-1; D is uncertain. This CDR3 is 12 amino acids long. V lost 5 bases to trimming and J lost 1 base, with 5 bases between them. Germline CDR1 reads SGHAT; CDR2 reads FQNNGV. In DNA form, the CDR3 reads TGTGCCAGCAGCCCTAGGAACACTGAAGCTTTCTTT. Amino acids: CASSPRNTEAFF.

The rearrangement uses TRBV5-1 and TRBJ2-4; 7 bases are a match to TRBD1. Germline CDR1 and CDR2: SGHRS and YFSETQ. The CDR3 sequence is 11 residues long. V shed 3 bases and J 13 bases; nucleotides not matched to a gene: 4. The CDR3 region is CASSSQGEQYF. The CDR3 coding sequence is TGCGCCAGCAGCTCGCAGGGGGAACAGTACTTC.

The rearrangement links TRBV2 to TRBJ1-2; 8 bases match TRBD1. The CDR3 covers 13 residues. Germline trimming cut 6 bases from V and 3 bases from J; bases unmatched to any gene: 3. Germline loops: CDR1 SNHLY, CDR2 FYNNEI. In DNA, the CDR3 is TGTGCCAGCAGCTACAGGGGGGACTATGGCTACACCTTC. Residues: CASSYRGDYGYTF. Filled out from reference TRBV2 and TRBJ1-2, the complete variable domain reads EPEVTQTPSHQVTQMGQEVILRCVPISNHLYFYWYRQILGQKVEFLVSFYNNEISEKSEIFDDQFSVERPDGSNFTLKIRSTKLEDSAMYFCASSYRGDYGYTFGSGTRLTVV.

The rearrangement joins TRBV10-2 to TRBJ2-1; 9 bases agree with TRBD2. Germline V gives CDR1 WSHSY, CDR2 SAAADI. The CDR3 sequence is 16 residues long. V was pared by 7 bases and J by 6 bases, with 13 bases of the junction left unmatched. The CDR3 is CASKSGGGGAPNEQFF. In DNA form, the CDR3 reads TGCGCCAGCAAATCGGGGGGCGGGGGGGCCCCCAATGAGCAGTTCTTC.

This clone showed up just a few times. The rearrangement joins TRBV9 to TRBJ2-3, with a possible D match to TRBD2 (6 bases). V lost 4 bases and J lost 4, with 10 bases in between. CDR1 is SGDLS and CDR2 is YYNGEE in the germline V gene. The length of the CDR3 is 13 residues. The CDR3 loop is CASSSRLADTQYF. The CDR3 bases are TGTGCCAGCAGCTCTAGACTAGCAGATACGCAGTATTTT.